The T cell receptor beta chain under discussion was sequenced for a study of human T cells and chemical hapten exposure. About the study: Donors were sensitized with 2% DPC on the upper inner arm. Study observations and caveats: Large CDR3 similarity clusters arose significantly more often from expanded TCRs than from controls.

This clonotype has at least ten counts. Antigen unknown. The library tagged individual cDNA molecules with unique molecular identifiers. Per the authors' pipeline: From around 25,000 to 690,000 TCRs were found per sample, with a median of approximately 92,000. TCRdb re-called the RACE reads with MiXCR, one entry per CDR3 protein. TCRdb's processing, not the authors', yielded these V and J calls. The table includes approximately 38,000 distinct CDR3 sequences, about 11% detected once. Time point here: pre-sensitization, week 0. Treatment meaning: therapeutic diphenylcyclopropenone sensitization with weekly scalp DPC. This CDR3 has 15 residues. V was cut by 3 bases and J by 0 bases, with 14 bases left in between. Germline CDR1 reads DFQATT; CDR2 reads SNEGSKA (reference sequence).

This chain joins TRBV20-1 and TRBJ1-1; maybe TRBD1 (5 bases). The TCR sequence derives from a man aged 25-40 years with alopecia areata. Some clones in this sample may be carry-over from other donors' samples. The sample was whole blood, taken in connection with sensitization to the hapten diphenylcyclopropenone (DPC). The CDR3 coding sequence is TGCAGTGCTAGTGTTATGGGGACGGTGAACACTGAAGCTTTCTTT. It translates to CSASVMGTVNTEAFF.